The present T cell receptor (beta chain) was sequenced within a study of cytotoxic CD8 clonotypes in ibrutinib-treated CLL. T cells were sequenced at a targeted depth of 1 in 200,000 to 1 in 1 million. Assay: immunoSEQ multiplex PCR; the TCRdb copy retains only in-frame clones and omits some. The sample has a few hundred thousand clones; 67% are singletons. V was pared by 2 bases and J by 0 bases, with 14 bases between. This CDR3 is 16 amino acids long. CDR1 MNHEY and CDR2 SMNVEV come from the germline V gene (reference sequence). The sequences come from PBMCs, collected after 36 months of ibrutinib treatment. This sequence joins TRBV27 and TRBJ2-7, with D maybe TRBD2 (5 bases). The receptor was isolated from a human donor with chronic lymphocytic leukemia. CDR3 coding DNA: TGTGCCAGCAGTTTAGTCGCGGGCCCATCCTCCTACGAGCAGTACTTC. This codes for CASSLVAGPSSYEQYF.